A selection of T cell receptor beta chains follows, all from one sample in a study of CD8 T cells in Susac syndrome. TCRdb re-analysed the immunoSEQ multiplex PCR reads in MiXCR, keeping a single row per CDR3 protein. Of 100,000 to 150,000 distinct CDR3 sequences listed, more than 90% are singletons. Sequencing was performed on CD4+ T cells from PBMCs. These receptors were obtained from a human donor in good health. Each CDR3 is given with its conserved first and last residue. Each record gives: clone size, D gene, V gene, J gene, CDR3 protein, CDR3 DNA. D genes are given only for firm matches. Clone size appears in some rows only: once, few, many, or a class for an expanded clone.

.,.,TRBV12-3/TRBV12-4,TRBJ2-7,CASSLERRSTNEQYF,TGTGCCAGCAGTTTAGAACGCCGAAGTACCAACGAGCAGTACTTC
.,.,TRBV28,TRBJ2-3,CASSLSFPGSTDTQYF,TGTGCCAGCAGTTTATCCTTTCCGGGGAGCACAGATACGCAGTATTTT
.,TRBD2,TRBV6-1,TRBJ2-7,CASSELASGSNEQYF,TGTGCCAGCAGTGAATTGGCTAGCGGGAGCAACGAGCAGTACTTC
.,.,TRBV5-1,TRBJ2-7,CASSLASFYEQYF,TGCGCCAGCAGCTTAGCGTCCTTCTACGAGCAGTACTTC
once,TRBD1,TRBV6-1,TRBJ1-2,CATKPGQGARGYTF,TGTGCCACAAAACCGGGACAGGGGGCTAGAGGCTACACCTTC
once,.,TRBV18,TRBJ1-3,CASSPPGRNTIYF,TGTGCCAGCTCACCACCAGGGCGGAACACCATATATTTT
.,.,TRBV2,TRBJ2-1,CASSDWDEQFF,TGTGCCAGCAGCGATTGGGATGAGCAGTTCTTC
.,.,TRBV6-1,TRBJ2-7,CASSYTGGSSYEQYF,TGTGCCAGCAGCTATACAGGAGGGAGCTCCTACGAGCAGTACTTC
.,.,TRBV10-3,TRBJ2-7,CAIRPDSSPYEQYF,TGTGCCATCAGGCCGGACAGCTCCCCCTACGAGCAGTACTTC
.,.,TRBV5-1,TRBJ2-3,CASSLSGPADTQYF,TGCGCCAGCAGCTTGAGTGGTCCAGCAGATACGCAGTATTTT
.,TRBD1,TRBV18,TRBJ2-1,CASSPGTGEGEQFF,TGTGCCAGCTCACCAGGGACAGGGGAGGGTGAGCAGTTCTTC
.,.,TRBV6-6,TRBJ2-3,CASSYLSGGTDTQYF,TGTGCCAGCAGTTACTTGAGTGGGGGAACAGATACGCAGTATTTT
.,.,TRBV29-1,TRBJ2-7,CSVASGQTYEQYF,TGCAGCGTCGCATCAGGACAGACCTACGAGCAGTACTTC
.,.,TRBV11-1,TRBJ2-6,CASSLTGRGSAGANVLTF,TGTGCCAGCAGCTTAACCGGTCGGGGTTCTGCTGGGGCCAACGTCCTGACTTTC
.,TRBD2,TRBV18,TRBJ2-1,CASSPLAGINEQFF,TGTGCCAGCTCACCATTAGCGGGAATCAATGAGCAGTTCTTC
.,TRBD2,TRBV7-2,TRBJ2-4,CASSSGTSGSWRNIQYF,TGTGCCAGCAGCTCGGGGACTAGCGGGAGCTGGAGAAACATTCAGTACTTC